This T cell receptor (beta chain) came from a study of cytomegalovirus exposure and HLA in healthy donors. Notes on the study in general: The majority of TCR sequences were rare, yet some public TCRs appeared in many donors.

Comment on this clone: Its antigen is not known. An end of the junction does not agree with germline; a read error may underlie this. The sample has other DNA sequences that encode this CDR3 too.

The length of the CDR3 is 14 residues. Germline CDR1 is SEHNR and CDR2 is FQNEAQ (reference sequence). The PCR contained 60 Vbeta and 13 Jbeta primers. Original processing methods: Unique TCR beta chains totaled roughly 80 million in a later count, with around 10 million of them shared. Generated by immunoSEQ multiplex PCR, the TCRdb table keeps only in-frame clones and is missing some. The DNA was the basis for D and trimming; V, J and clone size are from that table. Counted here are 84,000 or so clones, about 74% occurring once; the ten biggest clones make up more than 3.5%. Sampled while nominally healthy, donors likely had unrecorded immune exposures.

The TCR was taken from a man aged 25-45 years in good health and CMV-seronegative. Sample: PBMCs. V is TRBV7-9 and J is TRBJ1-4; 8 nucleotides align to TRBD1. The CDR3, as DNA: TGCGCCAGCAGCCTCGGACAGGGCTATGAAAAACTGTTTTTT. Its translation is CASSLGQGYEKLFF.